This TCR beta chain is drawn from a study of cytomegalovirus exposure and HLA in healthy donors. Background on the study: Per a later analysis, the approximately 700 first-cohort and 110 or so validation repertoires shared one platform.

Overall study findings and caveats: It was found in a later analysis that first-cohort TCR clusters tended to co-occur in the 100 to 150 validation repertoires.

Comments on this clone: Antigen unknown.

The CDR3 has 13 residues. In germline, CDR1 is WSHSY, CDR2 SAAADI. Trimming removed 6 bases from V and 1 base from J, with 6 bases in between. Here immunoSEQ multiplex PCR was the method, and the copy in TCRdb shows in-frame clones only, minus some. The sample consists of 100,000 to 150,000 clones, 75% to 90% of them appearing once. Sequenced material: PBMCs. This chain uses TRBV10-2 with TRBJ1-4; D may be TRBD1 (6 bases). This clonotype was sampled from a woman between 18 and 29 years old in good health and CMV-seronegative. The CDR3 DNA reads TGCGCCAGCAGGGACAGAACTAATGAAAAACTGTTTTTT. It encodes CASRDRTNEKLFF.